This T cell receptor (beta chain) was documented in a study of blood T cell repertoires in COVID-19. Study overall: Researchers got acute and convalescent COVID-19 samples from the United States, Italy and Spain. PBMCs, B-cell-depleted T cells, or T cells provided the cDNA or gDNA that made up the material.

Per the original methods: Nucleated cell counts were estimated from reference gene primer amplification. The assay was immunoSEQ multiplex PCR, and TCRdb's table has in-frame clones only and misses some. The V and J calls and the clone size are those of that table, but D and trimming were determined from the DNA. The table records approximately 220,000 clones, approximately 87% of them present only once. This clone has only a few counts. The clonotype was recovered from a man aged 55-75 years who had recovered from COVID-19. The sample consisted of peripheral blood.

This CDR3 reads CASSSQDYGYTF. The CDR3 DNA is TGTGCCAGCAGTAGCCAGGACTATGGCTACACCTTC. The chain joins TRBV28 to TRBJ1-2, with D unresolved. Germline CDR1 is MDHEN and CDR2 is SYDVKM. There are 12 residues in the CDR3. Trimming removed 5 bases from V and 3 bases from J, with 7 bases in between.